These T cell receptor beta chains were read from a single sample in a study of blood T cell repertoires in COVID-19. Assay: immunoSEQ multiplex PCR; the TCRdb copy retains only in-frame clones and omits some. Among about 320,000 clones listed, about 82% were seen once. Specimen: peripheral blood. Receptor source: a woman between 50 and 59 years old with acute or convalescent COVID-19. The CDR3 runs from the conserved cysteine through the conserved F or W. The D gene is left open where the match is weak.

j_call d_call v_call cdr3_length cdr3_aa
TRBJ2-3 TRBD1 TRBV7-9 15 CASSLRQGGTDTQYF
TRBJ1-5 . TRBV19 15 CASSIGAGYNQPQHF
TRBJ2-1 TRBD2 TRBV5-1 16 CASSLEDGRSYNEQFF
TRBJ1-1 TRBD1 TRBV7-8 14 CASSAYRGNTEAFF
TRBJ1-6 TRBD1 TRBV15 15 CATRRSGTGRAPLHF
TRBJ2-1 . TRBV29-1 16 CSVLMRHRGSYNEQFF
TRBJ2-3 . TRBV6-4 14 CASRKYEASGTQYF
TRBJ2-2 . TRBV29-1 14 CSVKNRAATGELFF
TRBJ2-3 TRBD2 TRBV19 18 CASSIGHTSGRRRDTQYF
TRBJ2-1 TRBD2 TRBV3-1/TRBV3-2 18 CASSHPGLAGTRLNEQFF
TRBJ2-1 . TRBV5-6 16 CASSLERGSSYNEQFF
TRBJ1-1 TRBD1 TRBV5-1 15 CASSLGDRGLRSAFF
TRBJ2-5 TRBD1 TRBV2 14 CASRGTGTQETQYF
TRBJ2-1 . TRBV9 16 CASSGFGHGGNNEQFF
TRBJ2-1 TRBD2 TRBV7-9 14 CASSRSSGYNEQFF
TRBJ1-6 TRBD1 TRBV5-5 13 CASTIDRDSPLHF
TRBJ1-5 . TRBV7-3 13 CASSFGAGQPQHF
TRBJ1-2 . TRBV2 16 CASSELRGEANYGYTF
TRBJ1-5 . TRBV19 16 CASSLLKGLSNQPQHF
TRBJ1-1 . TRBV7-9 12 CASSFHSTEAFF
TRBJ1-5 . TRBV3-1/TRBV3-2 16 CASSQDYGHSNQPQHF
TRBJ2-7 TRBD2 TRBV9 15 CASSRGLAEPYEQYF
TRBJ1-1 . TRBV28 14 CASSSQGRNTEAFF
TRBJ1-6 . TRBV12-3/TRBV12-4 13 CASSWTSNSPLHF
TRBJ1-6 . TRBV3-1/TRBV3-2 15 CASSQGGAYNSPLHF
TRBJ1-2 . TRBV11-2 13 CASSLRQGPGYTF
TRBJ2-1 TRBD2 TRBV5-1 15 CASSGDGGSWYGQFF
TRBJ2-7 . TRBV7-2 11 CASSLWAGPYF
TRBJ1-1 TRBD1 TRBV6-1 13 CASSDSGQGRAFF